One T cell receptor beta chain is described in this entry. Losses at the gene ends were 6 bases for V and 2 bases for J; bases not matched to a gene: 10. Germline V lookup: CDR1 LNHDA, CDR2 SQIVND (reference sequence). The length of the CDR3 is 17 residues. This specimen belongs to a study of blood T cell repertoires in COVID-19. Across the whole study: Donors in the United States, Italy and Spain gave samples during acute or convalescent COVID-19. The analysed material was cDNA or gDNA that came from T cells, B-cell-depleted T cells, or PBMCs.

As originally analysed: Researchers report that nucleated cell counts were estimated from reference gene primer amplification. TCRdb keeps only in-frame clones here, not all; method: immunoSEQ multiplex PCR. V, J and clone size reflect that table, while D and trimming were determined from the DNA. The table lists roughly 120,000 clones, about 89% of them singletons, with roughly 29% in the top ten. This TCR was recovered from a woman between 65 and 79 years old with acute or convalescent COVID-19. The chain employs TRBV19 and TRBJ1-5, with 10 bases fitting TRBD1. Sequences were obtained from peripheral blood. The DNA of the CDR3 is TGTGCCAGTAGCCGCTCCGGGACAGGGGTTGGCAATCAGCCCCAGCATTTT. Translation: CASSRSGTGVGNQPQHF.